This is a list of T cell receptor beta chains from one sample in a study of response to subunit inactivated influenza vaccine. TCRdb itself ran the RT-PCR reads through MiXCR, one entry per CDR3 protein. The sample carries a few hundred thousand distinct CDR3 sequences, roughly 15% recorded once. Sequences were derived from PBMCs from blood, sampled 12 days after vaccination. The receptors shown here come from a man aged 50 to 60 who received an inactivated influenza vaccine. Both conserved end residues are part of each CDR3. D genes are given only for firm matches. Expanded clones are given a class, and other clones once, few, many or no size at all.

NA TRBJ2-4 TRBV7-9 many TGTGCCAGCAGCTTGCAGACAGAAGCCAAAAACATTCAGTACTTC CASSLQTEAKNIQYF
TRBD2 TRBJ2-7 TRBV20-1 NA TGCAGTGCCCCACAGCGGGAGTTGATTCAGGGCTACGAGCAGTACTTC CSAPQRELIQGYEQYF
NA TRBJ2-6 TRBV5-1 few TGCGCCAGCAGCCTCCTTGTGGGAGTTGGGGCCAACGTCCTGACTTTC CASSLLVGVGANVLTF
TRBD2 TRBJ2-7 TRBV7-6 few TGTGCCAGCAGCCCCCTAGCGGGAAATATGCTATACGAGCAGTACTTC CASSPLAGNMLYEQYF
NA TRBJ1-1 TRBV2 NA TGTGCCAGCAGTGCAGACAGGAGTAGGACTGAAGCTTTCTTT CASSADRSRTEAFF
NA TRBJ1-2 TRBV9 many TGTGCCAGCAGCGTAGGGCAACATCCGAACTATGGCTACACCTTC CASSVGQHPNYGYTF
TRBD1 TRBJ1-1 TRBV29-1 NA TGCAGCGGAAACAGGGGACAGGGGACCACTGAAGCTTTCTTT CSGNRGQGTTEAFF
NA TRBJ2-3 TRBV7-2 NA TGTGCCAGCAGCTTATTTGCTGCAGATACGCAGTATTTT CASSLFAADTQYF
TRBD2 TRBJ2-7 TRBV2 few TGTGCCAGCAGAGGACTAGCGGGGGTAACCTACGAGCAGTACTTC CASRGLAGVTYEQYF
NA TRBJ1-6 TRBV10-2 few TGCGCCAGCAGTGAGTCCCATTCACCCCTCCACTTT CASSESHSPLHF
TRBD2 TRBJ2-1 TRBV20-1 few TGCAGTGCTAGCTTCGCGGGGGGGCCGAATGAGCAGTTCTTC CSASFAGGPNEQFF
TRBD2 TRBJ2-1 TRBV3-1 many TGTGCCAGCAGCCAAGATCCTAGCGGGAGAATCTACAATGAGCAGTTCTTC CASSQDPSGRIYNEQFF
NA TRBJ1-2 TRBV5-1 NA TGCGCCAGCAGCTCCGAGGCAGCGTATGGCTACACCTTC CASSSEAAYGYTF
NA TRBJ2-2 TRBV7-6 few TGCCCTAACACCGGGGAGCTGTTTTTT CPNTGELFF
TRBD2 TRBJ2-7 TRBV12-3/TRBV12-4 few TGTGCCAGCAGTTTAGCTAGCGGGGGGGCTCAAGAGCAGTACTTC CASSLASGGAQEQYF
NA TRBJ2-1 TRBV6-2/TRBV6-3 NA TGTGCCAGCACCAAGGGCGGCTACAATGAGCAGTTCTTC CASTKGGYNEQFF
TRBD2 TRBJ2-2 TRBV5-4 few TGTGCCAGCAGCTTGGGTGCAGGCGGGGGTGCTAACACCGGGGAGCTGTTTTTT CASSLGAGGGANTGELFF
NA TRBJ2-2 TRBV25-1 few TGTGCCAGCAGTGAACGGGCCTCGGGGGAGCTGTTTTTT CASSERASGELFF
TRBD1 TRBJ2-6 TRBV5-5 few TGTGCCAGCAGCTGGGACAGGGGGCGATCTGGGGCCAACGTCCTGACTTTC CASSWDRGRSGANVLTF
NA TRBJ1-1 TRBV6-2/TRBV6-3 few TGTGCCAGCAGTTACGGTTTTGAAGCTTTCTTT CASSYGFEAFF
NA TRBJ2-7 TRBV11-2 many TGTGCCAGCAGCCAACAGGCTTACGAGCAGTACTTC CASSQQAYEQYF
NA TRBJ1-2 TRBV3-1 many TGTGCCAGCAGCCAAGGCCAAGGTGGCTACACCTTC CASSQGQGGYTF
NA TRBJ1-3 TRBV5-1 many TGCGCCAGCAGCTCGGCAGAACCTGGAAACACCATATATTTT CASSSAEPGNTIYF
TRBD1 TRBJ1-2 TRBV20-1 few TGCAGTGTTCCGGGACAGGGGGTAGGGTATGGCTACACCTTC CSVPGQGVGYGYTF
TRBD1 TRBJ2-3 TRBV30 few TGTGCCTGGAGTGCCGAGGGACAGGGGTCAGATACGCAGTATTTT CAWSAEGQGSDTQYF
NA TRBJ2-5 TRBV7-8 NA TGTGCCAGCAGCTTGGGGGGGCTGGGAGAGACCCGGTACTTC CASSLGGLGETRYF
NA TRBJ2-7 TRBV7-2 NA TGTGCCAGCAGCTTACAGGGACCTTATTACGAGCAGTACTTC CASSLQGPYYEQYF
TRBD1 TRBJ2-4 TRBV5-6 few TGTGCCAGCAGCTGGCGGGACAGGGGTCGGCAAAACATTCAGTACTTC CASSWRDRGRQNIQYF
NA TRBJ1-5 TRBV6-1 NA TGTGCCAGCAAAACCGGAGGGGACAATCAGCCCCAGCATTTT CASKTGGDNQPQHF
NA TRBJ2-5 TRBV7-2 NA TGTGCCAGCAGCTTTGAGAGGCAGACCCAGTACTTC CASSFERQTQYF
TRBD2 TRBJ2-7 TRBV7-2 NA TGTGCCAGCAGGACCAGCGGGGGTAACGAGCAGTACTTC CASRTSGGNEQYF
NA TRBJ1-6 TRBV12-3/TRBV12-4 many TGTGCCAGCAGTTCCCAGGCCTATTCACCCCTCCACTTT CASSSQAYSPLHF
NA TRBJ2-6 TRBV6-2/TRBV6-3 few TGTGCCAGCAGTTCCCCTAGGACAGCTTCTGGGGCCAACGTCCTGACTTTC CASSSPRTASGANVLTF
TRBD2 TRBJ2-1 TRBV9 many TGTGCCAGCAGCGTAGGGACTAGCGGGAGGACCGCCGAGCAGTTCTTC CASSVGTSGRTAEQFF
NA TRBJ2-3 TRBV24-1 few TGTGCCACCAGTGATTTGTCAGGGACAGATACGCAGTATTTT CATSDLSGTDTQYF
NA TRBJ2-1 TRBV5-1 NA TGCGCCAGCAGTAAGGAACCGACCTACAATGAGCAGTTCTTC CASSKEPTYNEQFF
TRBD2 TRBJ2-5 TRBV4-3 NA TGCGCCAGCAGCCCGACTAGCGGGGTTAAAGAGACCCAGTACTTC CASSPTSGVKETQYF
TRBD2 TRBJ2-7 TRBV19 many TGTGCCAGTAGTGGAGGACTAGCGGGAGCCTTCTACGAGCAGTACTTC CASSGGLAGAFYEQYF
NA TRBJ2-7 TRBV27 NA TGTGCCAGCAGTTTAACAGGGTTGTGGGACGAGCAGTACTTC CASSLTGLWDEQYF
TRBD1 TRBJ2-2 TRBV7-3 NA TGTGCCAGCAGCCACACAGGACAGGGGGTGGGCACCGGGGAGCTGTTTTTT CASSHTGQGVGTGELFF
TRBD1 TRBJ2-7 TRBV6-2/TRBV6-3 NA TGTGCCAGCAGTTACACGACAGGGATCGGCGAGCAGTACTTC CASSYTTGIGEQYF
NA TRBJ2-7 TRBV29-1 NA TGCAGCGTTGGCCTCCACGAGCAGTACTTC CSVGLHEQYF
NA TRBJ2-4 TRBV9 few TGTGCCAGCAGCGTAGATGGGGGTTCCAAAAACATTCAGTACTTC CASSVDGGSKNIQYF
NA TRBJ2-5 TRBV27 NA TGTGCCAGCAGTGGGGACTCAAGGGGAGAGACCCAGTACTTC CASSGDSRGETQYF
TRBD2 TRBJ2-1 TRBV7-8 NA TGTGCCAGCAGCTTAGGATTAGGCCTAGCGGGGGCCAATGAGCAGTTCTTC CASSLGLGLAGANEQFF
TRBD1 TRBJ1-1 TRBV7-2 NA TGTGCCAGCAGCGGGCGGGACAGGGGGAACACTGAAGCTTTCTTT CASSGRDRGNTEAFF
TRBD2 TRBJ2-5 TRBV10-3 few TGTGCCATCAGTCCTAGACTAGCGGGAGTGCGGGAGACCCAGTACTTC CAISPRLAGVRETQYF